The source of this TCR beta chain is a study of T cell responses to AZD1222 COVID-19 vaccine. Regarding the study as a whole: Clonal diversity was possibly underestimated; the donors were predominantly white British and more often female.

Germline CDR1 and CDR2: MRHNA and SNTAGT. Trimming stripped 4 bases from V and 8 bases from J, with 11 bases between. This CDR3 region has 12 residues. A note on this clone: Its antigen is as yet unknown.

Libraries were prepared by immunoSEQ multiplex PCR; TCRdb keeps only in-frame clonotypes and omits some of them. The repertoire holds approximately 190,000 clones, roughly 92% seen once, with about 3.5% in the top ten. The rearrangement joins TRBV6-4 to TRBJ1-2; possibly TRBD1 for D (5 bases). The TCR comes from an adult who received the MenACWY meningococcal vaccine as a control. Specimen: peripheral blood, collected 28 days after the second dose of the MenACWY control vaccine. The CDR3 DNA follows: TGTGCCAGCAGTGGGCCGGGGGGAGGCTACACCTTC. Its translation: CASSGPGGGYTF.